Shown below are 25 T cell receptor beta chains from a single sample sequenced in a study of cytomegalovirus exposure and HLA in healthy donors. Primers: 60 Vbeta forward and 13 Jbeta reverse. Profiling relied on immunoSEQ multiplex PCR, and the TCRdb table lists in-frame clones only, not all of them. The data show over 150,000 clones, around 77% seen once. Sample: PBMCs. Every receptor here comes from a man in his 60s in good health and CMV-seronegative.

The rearrangement links TRBV7-2 to TRBJ1-5, with 7 bases aligning to TRBD1. The CDR3 extends over 14 amino acids. Losses at the gene ends were 1 base for V and 5 bases for J; bases not matched to a gene: 2. Germline-derived CDR1 and CDR2 are SGHTA and FQGNSA. CDR3 in DNA: TGTGCCAGCAGCTTAGACAGGGGTCATCAGCCCCAGCATTTT. Amino acids: CASSLDRGHQPQHF.

This chain joins TRBV5-4 and TRBJ1-2, with 10 bases aligning to TRBD1. Trimming cost V 4 bases and J 2 bases; bases outside gene matches: 5. The CDR3 covers 15 residues. Germline V gene data show CDR1 as SGHNT and CDR2 as YYREEE (reference sequence). CDR3 DNA: TGTGCCAGCAGCCCCTGGACAGGGGGGAACTATGGCTACACCTTC. Residues: CASSPWTGGNYGYTF.

This clone turned up a few times. The chain combines TRBV13 with TRBJ2-7, with 8 bases fitting TRBD2. With V trimmed by 5 bases and J by 3 bases, 6 bases remained unmatched. Germline lookup yields CDR1 PRHDT and CDR2 FYEKMQ (reference sequence). The CDR3 totals 14 residues. The CDR3 DNA sequence: TGTGCCAGCAGCCTATCCGGGACTAGCTACGAGCAGTACTTC. Amino acids: CASSLSGTSYEQYF.

V usage is TRBV2 and J usage is TRBJ1-6; the D gene is possibly TRBD1 (5 bases). V lost 3 bases and J 7 bases, leaving 16 bases between the germline ends. The CDR3 length is 16 residues. Germline V CDR1 and CDR2: SNHLY, FYNNEI. The CDR3 DNA reads as TGTGCCAGCAGTGAGAGACAGCCAAGAATAAATTCACCCCTCCACTTT. Translated: CASSERQPRINSPLHF.

On this clone itself: Other DNA sequences in this sample translate to the same CDR3. This chain joins TRBV5-1 and TRBJ2-3; tentative D call: TRBD1 (5 bases). CDR1 is SGHRS and CDR2 is YFSETQ in the germline V gene. The CDR3 has 14 residues. Trimming took 0 bases from V and 0 from J, leaving 5 bases between them. CDR3 amino acids: CASSLGQSTDTQYF. CDR3 coding DNA: TGCGCCAGCAGCTTGGGACAGAGCACAGATACGCAGTATTTT.

This rearrangement joins TRBV11-3 to TRBJ2-3; perhaps TRBD1 as D (6 bases). The CDR3 has 14 residues. Trimming stripped 5 bases from V and 0 bases from J, with 9 bases between. Looked up from germline, CDR1 is SGHNT and CDR2 is YENEEA. CDR3 DNA sequence: TGTGCCAGCAGCCTGGGGGCCAGCACAGATACGCAGTATTTT. Encoded protein: CASSLGASTDTQYF.

The chain combines TRBV28 with TRBJ2-5, with D unresolved. The CDR3 has 14 residues. Trimming cost V 3 bases and J 2 bases, with 10 bases left between them. Germline CDR1 is MDHEN and CDR2 is SYDVKM. CDR3 sequence (DNA): TGTGCCAGCAGTTTTGTGGCGGCTCAAGAGACCCAGTACTTC. It specifies CASSFVAAQETQYF.

The chain has TRBV7-9 and TRBJ2-3; 8 nucleotides agree with TRBD1. The CDR3 runs 15 residues. Trimming took 5 bases from V and 4 from J; bases not matched to a gene: 8. CDR1 and CDR2 from the germline V gene are SEHNR and FQNEAQ (reference sequence). This CDR3 reads CASSPRQGASDTQYF. The CDR3 DNA reads as TGTGCCAGCAGCCCTCGGCAGGGGGCATCAGATACGCAGTATTTT. The whole variable domain, filled in from reference TRBV7-9 and TRBJ2-3, reads DTGVSQNPRHKITKRGQNVTFRCDPISEHNRLYWYRQTLGQGPEFLTYFQNEAQLEKSRLLSDRFSAERPKGSFSTLEIQRTEQGDSAMYLCASSPRQGASDTQYFGPGTRLTVL.

The rearrangement uses TRBV5-4 and TRBJ2-1; 9 bases map to TRBD2. The CDR3 spans 17 residues. The germline V gene has CDR1 SGHNT and CDR2 YYREEE (reference sequence). The junction had 11 bases not matched to a gene; V was cut back by 0 bases and J by 7 bases. The CDR3 DNA reads TGTGCCAGCAGCTTGGGGGGCGAGCGGGAGGCCCAGAATGAGCAGTTCTTC. Its protein product is CASSLGGEREAQNEQFF.

CDR3 amino acids: CASSYQSGGGNEKLFF. The CDR3 DNA follows: TGTGCCAGCAGTTACCAATCTGGGGGGGGAAATGAAAAACTGTTTTTT. The rearrangement uses TRBV6-5 and TRBJ1-4; perhaps TRBD1 as D (5 bases). From germline, CDR1 is MNHEY and CDR2 SVGAGI. Between the trimmed V and J ends, which lost 2 bases and 5 bases, there was a span of 15 bases. The CDR3 extends over 16 amino acids.

This clone occurred once. This rearrangement joins TRBV7-3 to TRBJ2-1, with D perhaps matching TRBD2 (7 bases). In germline, CDR1 is SGHTA, CDR2 FQGTGA. The CDR3 runs to 19 residues. Trimming stripped 4 bases from V and 5 bases from J, with 27 bases between. The CDR3 coding sequence is TGTGCCAGCAGCTCGCCGGGACAACGACTAGCCGGGGCACACAATGAGCAGTTCTTC. Translating it yields CASSSPGQRLAGAHNEQFF.

Points on this clone: A read error may account for a junction end that differs from germline. The chain links TRBV7-9 to TRBJ1-5, with 7 bases that match TRBD1. CDR1 is SEHNR, CDR2 FQNEAQ, per germline (reference sequence). The CDR3 covers 14 residues. The CDR3 sequence: CSSSMTGWGQPQHF. As DNA, the CDR3 is TGTTCCAGCAGCATGACAGGGTGGGGCCAGCCCCAGCATTTT.

The V call is TRBV28, the J call TRBJ1-5; 11 bases agree with TRBD1. The CDR3 has 16 residues. In germline, CDR1 is MDHEN, CDR2 SYDVKM. Germline trimming cut 4 bases from V and 5 bases from J; bases unmatched to any gene: 7. CDR3 nucleotides: TGTGCCAGCAGTTCGCGGACAGGGGGCAGATATCAGCCCCAGCATTTT. This gives the protein CASSSRTGGRYQPQHF.

The rearrangement links TRBV6-5 to TRBJ1-3; D not certain. The germline CDR1 and CDR2 sequences are MNHEY and SVGAGI. CDR3 length: 14 residues. Trimming shortened V by 8 bases and J by 0 bases, and 11 bases separated the two germline ends. CDR3 in amino acids: CASSGIISGNTIYF. CDR3 nucleotides: TGTGCCAGCTCGGGGATCATCTCTGGAAACACCATATATTTT.

This sequence joins TRBV5-1 and TRBJ1-6; TRBD1 is a possible D gene (5 bases). The CDR3 length is 13 residues. The V end lost 2 bases, the J end lost 8 bases, and 8 bases lay between the germline ends. Germline loops: CDR1 SGHRS, CDR2 YFSETQ. The DNA of the CDR3 is TGCGCCAGCAGCTTAACAGGTGATTCACCCCTCCACTTT. Residues: CASSLTGDSPLHF.

This clone was recorded only once. CDR3 nucleotides: TGTGCCAGCAGGTGGGCGGGGAACACTGAAGCTTTCTTT. As protein: CASRWAGNTEAFF. The chain recombines TRBV2 with TRBJ1-1; no firm D call. The CDR3 has 13 residues. Trimming removed 6 bases from V and 1 base from J, with 9 bases in between. Germline V gene sequence: CDR1 SNHLY, CDR2 FYNNEI.

The chain has TRBV11-2 and TRBJ2-5; the match to TRBD1 covers 10 bases. The J call could be wrong; TRBJ2-7 is a better fit for the DNA end. Germline V gives CDR1 SGHAT, CDR2 FQNNGV. This CDR3 is built from 15 residues. The CDR3 spells CASSSLRDRGYEQYF. As DNA, the CDR3 is TGTGCCAGCAGCTCCCTCCGGGACAGGGGCTACGAGCAGTACTTC.

The genes are TRBV28 and TRBJ2-7; D remains unclear. V lost 5 bases to trimming and J lost 6 bases, with 14 bases between them. The CDR3 is made up of 13 amino acids. From germline, CDR1 is MDHEN and CDR2 SYDVKM. The CDR3 DNA sequence: TGTGCCAGCAGTCCCCACTGGGCCAGCGAGCAGTACTTC. As protein: CASSPHWASEQYF.

The V call is TRBV5-1, the J call TRBJ1-1; D is possibly TRBD1 (5 bases). Germline V CDR1 and CDR2: SGHRS, YFSETQ. Deletions cut 4 bases from V and 1 base from J, with 14 bases between. The CDR3 loop spans 15 amino acids. The CDR3 here is CASSLDGDSNTEAFF. DNA for the CDR3: TGCGCCAGCAGCCTGGATGGGGACTCGAACACTGAAGCTTTCTTT.

V is TRBV5-1 and J is TRBJ2-6; D is undetermined. The CDR3 sequence is 15 residues long. Trimming removed 3 bases at V and 1 base at J, with 8 bases between. The V gene's germline CDR1 is SGHRS and CDR2 YFSETQ. The CDR3 here is CASSSLSSGANVLTF. Here the CDR3 DNA reads TGCGCCAGCAGCTCTTTGAGTTCTGGGGCCAACGTCCTGACTTTC.

CDR3 amino acids: CAISDQLINQPQHF. CDR3 in DNA: TGTGCCATCAGTGATCAGTTGATTAATCAGCCCCAGCATTTT. This rearrangement joins TRBV10-3 to TRBJ1-5; no definite D call. This CDR3 has 14 residues. With 3 bases removed from V and 4 bases from J, the gap between germline ends came to 10 bases. The germline CDR1 and CDR2 sequences are ENHRY and SYGVKD.

This chain links TRBV9 with TRBJ2-3; 11 nucleotides match TRBD2. J gave up 1 base and V 2 bases, and 9 bases lay outside the gene matches. This CDR3 spans 18 amino acids. Per the germline V gene, CDR1 is SGDLS and CDR2 is YYNGEE. The CDR3 bases are TGTGCCAGCAGCGTTAACCCCGGACTAGCGGGTGGCACAGATACGCAGTATTTT. Protein: CASSVNPGLAGGTDTQYF. Combining the CDR3 with reference TRBV9 and TRBJ2-3 gives the whole variable domain DSGVTQTPKHLITATGQRVTLRCSPRSGDLSVYWYQQSLDQGLQFLIQYYNGEERAKGNILERFSAQQFPDLHSELNLSSLELGDSALYFCASSVNPGLAGGTDTQYFGPGTRLTVL.

This sequence joins TRBV25-1 and TRBJ2-7; possible D gene TRBD1, 6 bases. Looked up from germline, CDR1 is MGHDK and CDR2 is SYGVNS. V was trimmed by 6 bases and J by 7 bases, leaving 13 bases between them. This CDR3 comprises 12 residues. The CDR3 is CASRTGYREQYF. The CDR3 DNA reads TGTGCCAGCAGAACAGGGTATCGTGAGCAGTACTTC.

This clone was counted a few times. The J gene is TRBJ2-1, the V gene TRBV27; 11 positions match TRBD2. The V gene's germline CDR1 is MNHEY and CDR2 SMNVEV (reference sequence). The CDR3 contains 18 residues. With 2 bases clipped from V and 6 bases from J, the junction kept 12 bases outside the gene matches. CDR3 nucleotide sequence: TGTGCCAGCAGTTTAAGGGTGGAGCTAGCGGGAGGAGGCAATGAGCAGTTCTTC. Residues: CASSLRVELAGGGNEQFF.

The rearrangement links TRBV18 to TRBJ2-5; 9 nucleotides line up with TRBD2. Germline trimming cut 1 base from V and 5 bases from J; bases unmatched to any gene: 14. Germline V gene sequence: CDR1 KGHSH, CDR2 LQKENI. The CDR3 spans 18 residues. The CDR3 nucleotides are TGTGCCAGCTCACCACGCGATTTAGCGGGGGCCGGCCTCGAGACCCAGTACTTC. As protein: CASSPRDLAGAGLETQYF.